This TCR beta chain was sequenced during a study of metastatic and nonmetastatic thyroid tumors. In the study overall: Across peripheral blood and tumor or nodule tissue samples taken from malignant and benign thyroid patients, the repertoires were compared with one another.

All patients were untreated before thyroid surgery. The CDR3 is 15 residues long. The germline CDR1 and CDR2 sequences are DFQATT and SNEGSKA (reference sequence). Trimming cost V 5 bases and J 3 bases, with 18 bases left between them. This clone occurred many times. In the original workflow: For papillary thyroid cancer, a distant-metastasis classifier was constructed from CDR3 differences observed across clinicopathological groups. Using MiXCR, TCRdb reanalyzed the PCR reads. TCRdb's processing, not the authors', yielded these V and J calls. The table includes some 52,000 clones, under 20% detected once.

The chain couples TRBV20-1 to TRBJ2-3, with D perhaps TRBD2 (5 bases). What was sequenced was blood. The receptor comes from a female donor with papillary thyroid cancer or a benign thyroid nodule (not recorded which). Some clones in this sample may be carry-over from other donors' samples. CDR3 nucleotide sequence: TGCAGTGCTTATCCGGTGGGAGTGGGTACAGATACGCAGTATTTT. Protein product: CSAYPVGVGTDTQYF.